Reported below is one TCR beta chain. Antigen specificity is unknown. Method: immunoSEQ multiplex PCR; TCRdb's copy keeps in-frame clones and lacks some. In the table there are about 69,000 clones, 75% to 90% of which are singletons. V was shortened by 0 bases and J by 1 base, with 20 bases between the two germline ends. The germline CDR1 and CDR2 sequences are SGHDN and FVKESK. This CDR3 is 19 amino acids long. The data belong to a study of siplizumab effects on memory and regulatory T cells. General study results and limits: Confirmation that proliferating Tregs from siplizumab cultures had suppressive function was not obtained. Significant reduction of alloreactive sequences traceable to unstimulated CD4+ memory cells was observed with siplizumab. It seemed that naive T cells were more diverse than memory cells and were major contributors to the alloresponse. Naive or memory phenotype assignment was not possible for roughly 75-97% of proliferating CD4+ or CD8+ clones.

The sample was Tregs sorted from blood. This chain joins TRBV14 and TRBJ2-3; D is possibly TRBD2 (6 bases). The sequence derives from a human donor in good health. The CDR3 here is CASSQEPYPASGRTDTQYF. The CDR3 DNA reads TGTGCCAGCAGCCAAGAACCCTACCCTGCCAGCGGGCGCACAGATACGCAGTATTTT. Supplemented by reference TRBV14 and TRBJ2-3, the full variable domain reads EAGVTQFPSHSVIEKGQTVTLRCDPISGHDNLYWYRRVMGKEIKFLLHFVKESKQDESGMPNNRFLAERTGGTYSTLKVQPAELEDSGVYFCASSQEPYPASGRTDTQYFGPGTRLTVL.